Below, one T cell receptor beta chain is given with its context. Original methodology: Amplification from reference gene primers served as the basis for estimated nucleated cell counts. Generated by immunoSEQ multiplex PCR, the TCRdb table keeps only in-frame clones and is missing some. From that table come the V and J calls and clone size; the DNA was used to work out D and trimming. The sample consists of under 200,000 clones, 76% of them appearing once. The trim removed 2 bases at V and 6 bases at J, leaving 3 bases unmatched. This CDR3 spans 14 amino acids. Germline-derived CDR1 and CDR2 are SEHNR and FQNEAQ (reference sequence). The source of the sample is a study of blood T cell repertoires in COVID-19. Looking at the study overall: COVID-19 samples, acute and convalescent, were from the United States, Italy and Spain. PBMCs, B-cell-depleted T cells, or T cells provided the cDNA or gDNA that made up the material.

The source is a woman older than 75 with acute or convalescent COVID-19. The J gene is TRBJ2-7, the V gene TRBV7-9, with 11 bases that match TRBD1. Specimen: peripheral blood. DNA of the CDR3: TGTGCCAGCAGCTTAACCGGGACAGGGGGCGAGCAGTACTTC. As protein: CASSLTGTGGEQYF.